The T cell receptor (beta chain) under discussion was sequenced for a study of cytomegalovirus exposure and HLA in healthy donors. PCR primers comprised 60 Vbeta and 13 Jbeta primers. Profiled with immunoSEQ multiplex PCR; TCRdb holds only in-frame clones, not every one. The repertoire holds about 120,000 clones, around three quarters seen once, with approximately 4% in the top ten. The specimen sequenced was PBMCs. The sequence was collected from a man aged 25 to 40 in good health and CMV-seropositive.

The CDR3 DNA reads as TGCAGCGTTGAGTGGGCAAGGACAGGGGCCAACTCCTACGAGCAGTACTTC. Protein: CSVEWARTGANSYEQYF. The chain links TRBV29-1 to TRBJ2-7, with TRBD1 matching 9 bases. The CDR3 loop spans 17 amino acids. J was trimmed by 0 bases and V by 3 bases; bases with no gene match: 12. Germline CDR1 reads SQVTM; CDR2 reads ANQGSEA.